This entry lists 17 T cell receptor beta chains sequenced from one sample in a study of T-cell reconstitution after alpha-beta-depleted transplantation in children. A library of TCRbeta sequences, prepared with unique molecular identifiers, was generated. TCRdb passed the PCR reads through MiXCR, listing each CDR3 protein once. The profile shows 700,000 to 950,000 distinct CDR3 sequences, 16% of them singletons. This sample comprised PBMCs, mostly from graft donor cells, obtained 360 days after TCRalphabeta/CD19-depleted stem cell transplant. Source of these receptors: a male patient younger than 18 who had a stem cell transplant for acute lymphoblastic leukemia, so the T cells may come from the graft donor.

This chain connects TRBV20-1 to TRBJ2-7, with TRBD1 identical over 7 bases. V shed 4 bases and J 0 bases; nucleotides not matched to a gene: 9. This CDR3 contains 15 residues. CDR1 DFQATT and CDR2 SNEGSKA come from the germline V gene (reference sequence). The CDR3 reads CSATRRDSFSYEQYF. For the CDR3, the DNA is TGCAGTGCTACCCGCAGGGACAGCTTCTCCTACGAGCAGTACTTC.

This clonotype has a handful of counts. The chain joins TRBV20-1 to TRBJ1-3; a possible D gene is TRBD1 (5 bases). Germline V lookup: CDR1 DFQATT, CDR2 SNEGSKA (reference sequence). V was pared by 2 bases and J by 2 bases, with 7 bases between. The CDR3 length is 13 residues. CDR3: CSARWGAGNTIYF. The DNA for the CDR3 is TGCAGTGCTAGATGGGGGGCTGGAAACACCATATATTTT.

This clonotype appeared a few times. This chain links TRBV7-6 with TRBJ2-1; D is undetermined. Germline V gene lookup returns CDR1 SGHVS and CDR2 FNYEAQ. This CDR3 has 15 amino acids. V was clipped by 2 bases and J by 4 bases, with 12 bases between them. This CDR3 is CASSLRAEGYNEQFF. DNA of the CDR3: TGTGCCAGCAGCTTAAGGGCCGAAGGGTACAATGAGCAGTTCTTC. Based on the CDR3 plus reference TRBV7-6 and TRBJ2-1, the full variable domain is GAGVSQSPRYKVTKRGQDVALRCDPISGHVSLYWYRQALGQGPEFLTYFNYEAQQDKSGLPNDRFSAERPEGSISTLTIQRTEQRDSAMYRCASSLRAEGYNEQFFGPGTRLTVL.

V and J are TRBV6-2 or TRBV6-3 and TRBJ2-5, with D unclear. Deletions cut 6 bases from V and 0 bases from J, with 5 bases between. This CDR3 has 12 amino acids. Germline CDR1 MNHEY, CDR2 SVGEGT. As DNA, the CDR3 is TGTGCCAGCAGCCCTCACCAAGAGACCCAGTACTTC. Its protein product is CASSPHQETQYF.

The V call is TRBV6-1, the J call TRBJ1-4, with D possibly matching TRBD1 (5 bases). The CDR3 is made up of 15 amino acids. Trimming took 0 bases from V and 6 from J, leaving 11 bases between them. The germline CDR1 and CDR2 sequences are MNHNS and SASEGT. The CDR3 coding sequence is TGTGCCAGCAGTGAAGCGGAAGGGGTGGATGAAAAACTGTTTTTT. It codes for CASSEAEGVDEKLFF.

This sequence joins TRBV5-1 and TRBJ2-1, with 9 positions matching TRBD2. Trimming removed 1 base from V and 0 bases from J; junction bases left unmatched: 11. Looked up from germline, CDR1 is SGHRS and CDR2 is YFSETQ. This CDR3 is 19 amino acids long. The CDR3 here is CASSLRRLAVLFSYNEQFF. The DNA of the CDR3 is TGCGCCAGCAGCTTGCGGCGACTAGCGGTACTCTTCTCCTACAATGAGCAGTTCTTC.

The CDR3 is CSVGRGNTIYF. The CDR3, as DNA: TGCAGCGTTGGCCGGGGAAACACCATATATTTT. The chain combines TRBV29-1 with TRBJ1-3; D remains ambiguous. The V gene lost 4 bases and the J gene lost 4 bases, with 5 bases spanning the gap. CDR3 length: 11 amino acids. CDR1 and CDR2 from the germline V gene are SQVTM and ANQGSEA. Supplemented by reference TRBV29-1 and TRBJ1-3, the full variable domain reads SAVISQKPSRDICQRGTSLTIQCQVDSQVTMMFWYRQQPGQSLTLIATANQGSEATYESGFVIDKFPISRPNLTFSTLTVSNMSPEDSSIYLCSVGRGNTIYFGEGSWLTVV.

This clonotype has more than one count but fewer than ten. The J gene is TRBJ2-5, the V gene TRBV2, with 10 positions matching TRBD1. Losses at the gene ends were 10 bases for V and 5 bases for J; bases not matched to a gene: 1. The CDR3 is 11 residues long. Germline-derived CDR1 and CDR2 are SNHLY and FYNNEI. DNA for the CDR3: TGTGCCAAGGACAGGGGGGAGACCCAGTACTTC. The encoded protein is CAKDRGETQYF.

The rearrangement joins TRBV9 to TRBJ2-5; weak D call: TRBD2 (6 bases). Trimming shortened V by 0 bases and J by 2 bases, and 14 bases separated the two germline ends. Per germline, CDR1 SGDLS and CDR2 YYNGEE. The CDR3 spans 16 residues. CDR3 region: CASSVDGGIRQETQYF. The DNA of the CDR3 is TGTGCCAGCAGCGTAGATGGCGGGATACGTCAAGAGACCCAGTACTTC.

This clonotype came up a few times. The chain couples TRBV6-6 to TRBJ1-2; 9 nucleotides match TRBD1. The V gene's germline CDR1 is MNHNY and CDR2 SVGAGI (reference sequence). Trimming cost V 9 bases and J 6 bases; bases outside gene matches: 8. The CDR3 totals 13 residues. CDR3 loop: CASFARTGDGYTF. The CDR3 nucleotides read TGTGCCAGTTTTGCCCGGACAGGGGATGGCTACACCTTC.

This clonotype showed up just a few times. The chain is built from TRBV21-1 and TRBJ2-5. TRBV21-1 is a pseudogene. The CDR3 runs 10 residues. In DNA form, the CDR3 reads TGTGCCAGCAGCAAAGTAGTGCAGAACTTC. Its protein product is CASSKVVQNF.

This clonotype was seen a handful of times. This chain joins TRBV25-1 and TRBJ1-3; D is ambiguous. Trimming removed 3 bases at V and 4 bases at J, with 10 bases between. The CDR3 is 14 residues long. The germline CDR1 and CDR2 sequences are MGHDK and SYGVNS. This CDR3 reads CASSDPGTGNTIYF. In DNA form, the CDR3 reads TGTGCCAGCAGTGATCCGGGTACCGGAAACACCATATATTTT. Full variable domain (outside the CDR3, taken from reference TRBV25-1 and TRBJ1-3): EADIYQTPRYLVIGTGKKITLECSQTMGHDKMYWYQQDPGMELHLIHYSYGVNSTEKGDLSSESTVSRIRTEHFPLTLESARPSHTSQYLCASSDPGTGNTIYFGEGSWLTVV.

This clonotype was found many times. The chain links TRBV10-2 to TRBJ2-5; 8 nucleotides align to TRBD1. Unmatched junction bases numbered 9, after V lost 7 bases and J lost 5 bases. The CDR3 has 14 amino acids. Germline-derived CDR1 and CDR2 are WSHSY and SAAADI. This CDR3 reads CASTFGTGRETQYF. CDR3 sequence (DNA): TGCGCCAGCACCTTCGGGACAGGCAGGGAGACCCAGTACTTC.

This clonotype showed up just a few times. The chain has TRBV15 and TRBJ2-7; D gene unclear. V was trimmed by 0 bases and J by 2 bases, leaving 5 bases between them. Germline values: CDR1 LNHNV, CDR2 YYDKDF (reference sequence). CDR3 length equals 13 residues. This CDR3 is CATSREIPYEQYF. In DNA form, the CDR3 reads TGTGCCACCAGCAGAGAAATCCCCTACGAGCAGTACTTC.

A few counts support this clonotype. The CDR3 spells CASSFHGRGQDPNNYGYTF. As DNA, the CDR3 is TGCGCCAGCAGTTTCCATGGGCGGGGGCAAGACCCGAATAACTATGGCTACACCTTC. The chain combines TRBV5-1 with TRBJ1-2; D possibly corresponds to TRBD1 (6 bases). This CDR3 region has 19 residues. Trimming removed 5 bases from V and 1 base from J, with 27 bases in between. CDR1 is SGHRS and CDR2 is YFSETQ in the germline V gene.

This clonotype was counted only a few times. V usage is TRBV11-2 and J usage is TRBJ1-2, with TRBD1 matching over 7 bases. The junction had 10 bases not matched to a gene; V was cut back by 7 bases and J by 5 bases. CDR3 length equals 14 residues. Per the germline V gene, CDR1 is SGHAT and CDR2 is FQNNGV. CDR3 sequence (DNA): TGTGCCAGCACCCGTAACAGGGGATGGTATGGCTACACCTTC. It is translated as CASTRNRGWYGYTF.

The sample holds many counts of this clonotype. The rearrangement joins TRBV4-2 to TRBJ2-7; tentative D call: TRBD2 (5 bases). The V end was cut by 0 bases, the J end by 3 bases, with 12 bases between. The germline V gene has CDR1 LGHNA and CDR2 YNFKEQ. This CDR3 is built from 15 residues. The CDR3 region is CASSQDRGSLYEQYF. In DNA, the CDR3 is TGTGCCAGCAGCCAAGATCGAGGGTCTCTCTACGAGCAGTACTTC.